These 6 T cell receptor beta chains were sequenced from one sample in a study of T cell changes during pregnancy in multiple sclerosis. Clones were sequenced by immunoSEQ multiplex PCR, and TCRdb holds only the in-frame ones, with some missing. The sample gives just under 50,000 clones, approximately 94% of which show up once; around 0.31% is in the top ten. The starting material was CD4+ T cells from peripheral blood mononuclear cells, obtained in the third trimester of pregnancy. The receptors here all came from a female donor with multiple sclerosis, enrolled in a pregnancy study.

The chain carries TRBV13 and TRBJ2-3; 11 bases map to TRBD2. Per germline, CDR1 PRHDT and CDR2 FYEKMQ (reference sequence). The CDR3 runs to 15 residues. The V and J ends lost 3 bases and 5 bases, in that order; junction bases with no gene match: 4. In nucleotides, the CDR3 is TGTGCCAGCAGCTTTAGCGGGAGGGCCAAAGATACGCAGTATTTT. Its protein product is CASSFSGRAKDTQYF. Supplemented by reference TRBV13 and TRBJ2-3, the full variable domain reads AAGVIQSPRHLIKEKRETATLKCYPIPRHDTVYWYQQGPGQDPQFLISFYEKMQSDKGSIPDRFSAQQFSDYHSELNMSSLELGDSALYFCASSFSGRAKDTQYFGPGTRLTVL.

In regard to this clone: A junction boundary mismatches the germline segment, possibly from a read error. CDR3 sequence reads: CASSAGTGGSGELFF. CDR3 in DNA: TGTGCTAGCAGCGCCGGGACAGGGGGCTCGGGGGAGCTGTTTTTT. The chain employs TRBV7-7 and TRBJ2-2; 12 nucleotides align to TRBD1. The CDR3 loop spans 15 amino acids. Germline values: CDR1 SSHAT, CDR2 FNYEAQ (reference sequence).

Only one count was recorded for this clone. The chain is built from TRBV9 and TRBJ2-5; 9 bases are a match to TRBD2. Germline loops: CDR1 SGDLS, CDR2 YYNGEE. The CDR3 sequence is 12 residues long. J lost 7 bases, V lost 5 bases, and 3 bases had no gene match. The CDR3 loop is CASSMTSGTQYF. CDR3 nucleotides: TGTGCCAGCAGTATGACTAGCGGGACCCAGTACTTC. Combining the CDR3 with reference TRBV9 and TRBJ2-5 gives the whole variable domain DSGVTQTPKHLITATGQRVTLRCSPRSGDLSVYWYQQSLDQGLQFLIQYYNGEERAKGNILERFSAQQFPDLHSELNLSSLELGDSALYFCASSMTSGTQYFGPGTRLLVL.

The genes are TRBV12-5 and TRBJ2-1; D is unresolved. Trimming stripped 0 bases from V and 5 bases from J, with 5 bases between. The germline V gene encodes CDR1 LGHNT and CDR2 FRNRAP. The CDR3 sequence is 13 residues long. The DNA for the CDR3 is TGTGCTAGTGGTTTGGTCCACAACAATGAGCAGTTCTTC. Its translation is CASGLVHNNEQFF.

The V gene is TRBV7-9, the J gene TRBJ2-4; possibly TRBD1 for D (5 bases). V shed 0 bases and J shed 6 bases, with 12 bases lying between them. This CDR3 is 15 amino acids long. The V gene's germline CDR1 is SEHNR and CDR2 FQNEAQ (reference sequence). The CDR3 region has the DNA TGTGCCAGCAGCTTAGCGCCAGGGAACGGAAACATTCAGTACTTC. It translates to CASSLAPGNGNIQYF.

This chain joins TRBV11-3 and TRBJ2-1; 8 bases agree with TRBD1. The CDR3 runs to 17 residues. The trim removed 3 bases at V and 7 bases at J, leaving 14 bases unmatched. The germline V gene encodes CDR1 SGHNT and CDR2 YENEEA. CDR3 nucleotide sequence: TGTGCCAGCAGCTTGGGGGGCAGGGGGCTGTTAGGGAATGAGCAGTTCTTC. Residues: CASSLGGRGLLGNEQFF.